A single sample is the source of the 10 T cell receptor beta chains below, sequenced in a study of T cells in Graves' hyperthyroidism and ophthalmopathy. Amplification of TCR beta CDR3 regions was performed using RNA transcripts as template. A first-round RT-PCR of the TCR CDR3 used the HTBI primer set. TCRdb recomputed calls from the multiplex PCR reads with MiXCR, one row per CDR3 protein. Among 600,000 to 650,000 distinct CDR3 sequences, around 16% were seen once, and the ten largest hold 3.5% to 4%. The specimen sequenced was blood. The receptors here all came from a woman in her twenties or thirties with Graves' hyperthyroidism.

This clonotype has just a few counts. This sequence joins TRBV10-1 and TRBJ2-1; 11 nucleotides agree with TRBD2. V was pared by 7 bases and J by 3 bases, with 17 bases of the junction left unmatched. Germline V gene sequence: CDR1 WNHNN, CDR2 SYGVQD (reference sequence). The CDR3 has 19 residues. In DNA form, the CDR3 reads TGCGCCAGCATGGAGGCGCTAGCGGGAGGCACTCCTTTCTACAATGAGCAGTTCTTC. This encodes CASMEALAGGTPFYNEQFF.

This chain connects TRBV9 to TRBJ1-1, with 10 bases aligning to TRBD1. Germline-derived CDR1 and CDR2 are SGDLS and YYNGEE. V shed 6 bases and J 1 base; nucleotides not matched to a gene: 12. This CDR3 comprises 17 residues. The CDR3 sequence: CASIPGTGVFGNTEAFF. For the CDR3, the DNA is TGTGCCAGCATCCCGGGGACAGGGGTATTTGGGAACACTGAAGCTTTCTTT.

In this sample, this clonotype turned up a few times. The chain links TRBV4-1 to TRBJ1-1, with D tentatively TRBD1 (5 bases). CDR3 size: 15 residues. Trimming shortened V by 0 bases and J by 3 bases, and 11 bases separated the two germline ends. In germline, CDR1 is MGHRA, CDR2 YSYEKL. The CDR3 region is CASSQDHPTDTEAFF. Written as DNA, the CDR3 is TGCGCCAGCAGCCAAGATCACCCGACAGACACTGAAGCTTTCTTT.

This clonotype is a singleton in its sample. The chain combines TRBV20-1 with TRBJ1-5; D is perhaps TRBD1 (5 bases). Trimming stripped 3 bases from V and 6 bases from J, with 21 bases between. CDR3 length: 16 amino acids. Germline V CDR1 and CDR2: DFQATT, SNEGSKA (reference sequence). The CDR3 DNA is TGCAGTGCTAGCGCCCCAGGCACGGGGGAAGGTCAGCCCCAGCATTTT. Translating it yields CSASAPGTGEGQPQHF.

This chain joins TRBV6-1 and TRBJ2-2, with D possibly matching TRBD2 (7 bases). The V and J ends lost 7 bases and 4 bases respectively, with 16 bases between them. The CDR3 extends over 15 amino acids. CDR1 and CDR2 (germline): MNHNS, SASEGT. In DNA form, the CDR3 reads TGTGCCAGCACCGCCAGGGGAGGGAGCACCGGGGAGCTGTTTTTT. This gives the protein CASTARGGSTGELFF.

This clonotype was picked up many times. The CDR3 here is CSARDGTNTDTQYF. The CDR3 DNA reads as TGCAGTGCTAGAGACGGGACAAACACAGATACGCAGTATTTT. The V call is TRBV20-1, the J call TRBJ2-3; tentative D call: TRBD1 (6 bases). The V end lost 0 bases, the J end lost 2 bases, and 9 bases lay between the germline ends. The CDR3 consists of 14 residues. Germline V gene lookup returns CDR1 DFQATT and CDR2 SNEGSKA (reference sequence).

This clonotype has just a few counts. The chain couples TRBV7-9 to TRBJ2-1, with 11 positions matching TRBD2. The CDR3 extends over 21 amino acids. V dropped 6 bases and J dropped 0; count of bases not matched to a gene: 19. Looked up from germline, CDR1 is SEHNR and CDR2 is FQNEAQ (reference sequence). The DNA for the CDR3 is TGTGCCAGCAGTCCTAACGTACCGGGACTAGCGGTGCGCAGCTCCTACAATGAGCAGTTCTTC. Amino acids: CASSPNVPGLAVRSSYNEQFF.

This clonotype has a handful of counts. A read error may account for a junction end that differs from germline. The chain couples TRBV12-3 or TRBV12-4 to TRBJ2-3; 10 positions match TRBD2. The CDR3 is 16 residues long. The CDR3: CASSRRLAGVTGTQYF. As DNA, the CDR3 is TGTGCCAGCAGCCGCCGTCTAGCGGGAGTCACAGGTACGCAGTATTTT.

As concerns this clonotype: One base away lies a much larger clone, so this may be a sequencing read error. The V and J genes are TRBV5-1 and TRBJ1-5; weak D call: TRBD1 (6 bases). Per the germline V gene, CDR1 is SGHRS and CDR2 is YFSETQ. The CDR3 runs 16 residues. The CDR3 sequence: CASSQGTSNSNQPPHF. DNA for the CDR3: TGCGCCAGCAGCCAAGGGACAAGCAATAGCAATCAGCCCCCGCATTTT.

This clonotype was picked up a small number of times. One base away lies a much larger clone, so this may be a sequencing read error. The chain links TRBV11-2 to TRBJ2-7; the match to TRBD2 covers 9 bases. The V gene end was trimmed by 5 bases and the J gene end by 4 bases; junction bases not matched to a gene: 9. The length of the CDR3 is 15 residues. Germline V gene sequence: CDR1 SGHAT, CDR2 FQNNGV. The CDR3 DNA reads as TGTGCCAGCAGCAAGGGACCAGCGGGAGGTTACGAGCAGTACTTC. This gives the protein CASSKGPAGGYEQYF.